These 22 T cell receptor beta chains were all obtained from the same sample, sequenced in a study of blood T cell repertoires in COVID-19. Assay: immunoSEQ multiplex PCR; the TCRdb copy retains only in-frame clones and omits some. The sample lists about 43,000 clones; roughly 88% were seen once. Sequenced sample: peripheral blood. The receptors here all came from a man aged 55 to 69 with active COVID-19.

V and J are TRBV29-1 and TRBJ2-3, with D possibly TRBD2 on 6 matching bases. Trimming shortened V by 4 bases and J by 3 bases, and 14 bases separated the two germline ends. Germline CDR1 SQVTM, CDR2 ANQGSEA. This CDR3 region has 14 residues. The CDR3 DNA is TGCAGCGTTGGGCTAGCGAGTAAAACAGATACGCAGTATTTT. The encoded protein is CSVGLASKTDTQYF.

This clone showed up just a few times. The CDR3 region is CASRDGSPNTEAFF. DNA for the CDR3: TGTGCCAGCCGGGACGGGAGCCCGAACACTGAAGCTTTCTTT. This chain connects TRBV2 to TRBJ1-1; D possibly corresponds to TRBD1 (5 bases). CDR3 length: 14 residues. Germline V gives CDR1 SNHLY, CDR2 FYNNEI. The V end lost 8 bases, the J end lost 1 base, and 14 bases lay between the germline ends.

The chain employs TRBV6-6 and TRBJ2-5; 16 nucleotides align to TRBD2. Germline V gene lookup returns CDR1 MNHNY and CDR2 SVGAGI (reference sequence). This CDR3 has 18 amino acids. V was clipped by 5 bases and J by 5 bases; unmatched bases: 11. CDR3 in DNA: TGTGCCAGCAGTCCCGGGACTAGCGGGAGGGCCCTCACGGAGACCCAGTACTTC. This sequence encodes CASSPGTSGRALTETQYF.

The CDR3 region is CASSLSSGSDPNEQFF. The CDR3 DNA is TGTGCCAGCAGCTTAAGTAGCGGGAGTGACCCAAATGAGCAGTTCTTC. The gene calls are TRBV7-3 and TRBJ2-1; 9 bases line up with TRBD2. This CDR3 has 16 amino acids. V dropped 1 base and J dropped 7; count of bases not matched to a gene: 8. Germline assignment: CDR1 SGHTA and CDR2 FQGTGA.

V and J are TRBV18 and TRBJ1-3, with a tentative D call TRBD1 (6 bases). V shed 3 bases and J shed 2 bases, with 11 bases lying between them. Germline V CDR1 and CDR2: KGHSH, LQKENI. The CDR3 has 15 amino acids. The CDR3 sequence: CASSPDSFPGNTIYF. In DNA form, the CDR3 reads TGTGCCAGCTCACCGGACAGTTTCCCTGGAAACACCATATATTTT.

This clone was counted a single time. This rearrangement joins TRBV29-1 to TRBJ2-5; D uncertain. The CDR3 spans 12 residues. Germline values: CDR1 SQVTM, CDR2 ANQGSEA. Trimming took off 1 base at V and 7 bases at J, with 10 bases between the two ends. CDR3 region: CSVEGGSWTQYF. CDR3 DNA: TGCAGCGTTGAAGGTGGCTCCTGGACCCAGTACTTC. The entire variable domain, with the rest obtained from reference TRBV29-1 and TRBJ2-5, is as follows: SAVISQKPSRDICQRGTSLTIQCQVDSQVTMMFWYRQQPGQSLTLIATANQGSEATYESGFVIDKFPISRPNLTFSTLTVSNMSPEDSSIYLCSVEGGSWTQYFGPGTRLLVL.

This chain uses TRBV25-1 with TRBJ1-4, with D perhaps matching TRBD1 (6 bases). Germline V gene data show CDR1 as MGHDK and CDR2 as SYGVNS. The V end lost 5 bases, the J end lost 6 bases, and 13 bases lay between the germline ends. This CDR3 has 14 amino acids. The CDR3 DNA reads TGTGCCAGCAGTAAAAACAGGGCCGATGAAAAACTGTTTTTT. This gives the protein CASSKNRADEKLFF.

The rearrangement uses TRBV2 and TRBJ1-1; D uncertain. V lost 7 bases to trimming and J lost 0 bases, with 6 bases between them. The germline V gene encodes CDR1 SNHLY and CDR2 FYNNEI. The CDR3 has 12 residues. The DNA for the CDR3 is TGTGCCAGCAAGCAGGTGAACACTGAAGCTTTCTTT. It is translated as CASKQVNTEAFF.

A few counts support this clone. The chain's CDR3 is CASSPTDRGGREQYF. CDR3 bases: TGTGCCAGCAGCCCAACCGACAGGGGAGGTCGCGAGCAGTACTTC. The gene calls are TRBV7-9 and TRBJ2-7; 8 nucleotides agree with TRBD1. Germline assignment: CDR1 SEHNR and CDR2 FQNEAQ (reference sequence). This CDR3 is built from 15 residues. V lost 5 bases to trimming and J lost 6 bases; unmatched junction nucleotides: 12.

This chain connects TRBV7-2 to TRBJ2-7, with 8 bases fitting TRBD2. The CDR3 length is 13 residues. V shed 4 bases, J shed 7 bases, and the junction held 6 bases outside the gene matches. CDR1 and CDR2 from the germline V gene are SGHTA and FQGNSA. The CDR3 nucleotides are TGTGCCAGCAGCTCCCGACTAGCGAGTGAGCAGTACTTC. It codes for CASSSRLASEQYF.

This rearrangement joins TRBV5-1 to TRBJ1-1; a possible D gene is TRBD1 (5 bases). V was pared by 3 bases and J by 2 bases, with 8 bases between. Germline lookup yields CDR1 SGHRS and CDR2 YFSETQ. The CDR3 totals 13 residues. The CDR3: CASSSQGNTEAFF. CDR3 coding DNA: TGCGCCAGCAGCTCCCAGGGTAACACTGAAGCTTTCTTT.

This clone has just one count. The rearrangement uses TRBV5-1 and TRBJ1-1; 7 nucleotides match TRBD1. Germline V gene data show CDR1 as SGHRS and CDR2 as YFSETQ. This CDR3 is built from 16 residues. V lost 4 bases and J lost 5; bases outside the gene matches: 14. This chain's CDR3 is CASSPDPTGRRTEAFF. The CDR3 nucleotides are TGCGCCAGCAGCCCCGACCCGACAGGGAGGAGAACTGAAGCTTTCTTT.

The chain employs TRBV28 and TRBJ1-3; D gene ambiguous. This CDR3 is built from 14 residues. The V end was cut by 11 bases, the J end by 4 bases, with 18 bases between. Germline V gives CDR1 MDHEN, CDR2 SYDVKM. The DNA for the CDR3 is TGTGCCTCTCATTCCCGGGTACCAGGAAACACCATATATTTT. Encoded protein: CASHSRVPGNTIYF.

V and J are TRBV5-8 and TRBJ2-5, with 9 positions matching TRBD1. The V segment lost 2 bases and the J segment 5 bases; nucleotides outside the gene matches: 4. Germline CDR1 is SGHTS and CDR2 is YDEGEE. CDR3 length: 14 amino acids. CDR3 nucleotide sequence: TGTGCCAGCAGCTTACAGGGGGCGTTGGAGACCCAGTACTTC. It yields the protein CASSLQGALETQYF.

The rearrangement joins TRBV6-2 or TRBV6-3 to TRBJ2-1; perhaps TRBD1 as D (6 bases). This CDR3 comprises 14 residues. V was pared by 5 bases and J by 6 bases, with 14 bases between. Germline CDR1 reads MNHEY; CDR2 reads SVGEGT. This chain's CDR3 is CASSKWEGGNEQFF. The DNA of the CDR3 is TGTGCCAGCAGTAAGTGGGAAGGGGGCAATGAGCAGTTCTTC.

This clone has a single count. The chain couples TRBV2 to TRBJ2-3; 8 nucleotides match TRBD2. V gave up 7 bases and J gave up 5 bases; unmatched junction bases: 11. CDR1 is SNHLY, CDR2 FYNNEI, per germline. The CDR3 totals 15 residues. As DNA, the CDR3 is TGTGCCAGCATCCTCGAGCGGGAGTATGTAGATACGCAGTATTTT. Protein sequence: CASILEREYVDTQYF.

The V call is TRBV6-1, the J call TRBJ1-5, with 10 positions matching TRBD1. Germline values: CDR1 MNHNS, CDR2 SASEGT. After removal of 4 bases from V and 6 bases from J, the junction contained 9 bases not matched to a gene. The CDR3 consists of 16 residues. The CDR3 protein is CASSAASGQGFQPQHF. CDR3 coding DNA: TGTGCCAGCAGTGCCGCTTCGGGACAGGGGTTTCAGCCCCAGCATTTT.

CDR3 sequence (DNA): TGTGCCAGCAGTTTAGTGGGAGCGGGAACGCAAGAGACCCAGTACTTC. Translated, it gives CASSLVGAGTQETQYF. The chain uses TRBV28 and TRBJ2-5; 7 bases agree with TRBD2. V dropped 2 bases and J dropped 2; count of bases not matched to a gene: 8. The CDR3 is 16 residues long. In germline, CDR1 is MDHEN, CDR2 SYDVKM. The variable domain in full, completed from reference TRBV28 and TRBJ2-5, reads DVKVTQSSRYLVKRTGEKVFLECVQDMDHENMFWYRQDPGLGLRLIYFSYDVKMKEKGDIPEGYSVSREKKERFSLILESASTNQTSMYLCASSLVGAGTQETQYFGPGTRLLVL.

The chain combines TRBV28 with TRBJ2-3; 8 nucleotides agree with TRBD2. Trimming cost V 3 bases and J 4 bases; bases outside gene matches: 3. The germline V gene encodes CDR1 MDHEN and CDR2 SYDVKM. CDR3 length equals 14 residues. The CDR3 region is CASSFPAGADTQYF. CDR3 DNA: TGTGCCAGCAGTTTTCCAGCGGGGGCAGATACGCAGTATTTT.

The J gene is TRBJ2-7, the V gene TRBV18; 8 nucleotides agree with TRBD2. Germline V gene lookup returns CDR1 KGHSH and CDR2 LQKENI. The CDR3 has 15 amino acids. V shed 3 bases and J 3 bases; nucleotides not matched to a gene: 7. As DNA, the CDR3 is TGTGCCAGCTCACCCCCTAGCGGGTCCTTCTACGAGCAGTACTTC. Translated: CASSPPSGSFYEQYF. Complete variable domain (other parts from reference TRBV18 and TRBJ2-7): NAGVMQNPRHLVRRRGQEARLRCSPMKGHSHVYWYRQLPEEGLKFMVYLQKENIIDESGMPKERFSAEFPKEGPSILRIQQVVRGDSAAYFCASSPPSGSFYEQYFGPGTRLTVT.

This clone was observed once. This chain uses TRBV5-1 with TRBJ2-1, with a weak D call TRBD1 (5 bases). The length of the CDR3 is 14 residues. Between the trimmed V and J ends, which lost 7 bases and 0 bases, there was a span of 11 bases. From germline, CDR1 is SGHRS and CDR2 YFSETQ. CDR3 region: CASYLDSSYNEQFF. The CDR3 DNA is TGCGCCAGCTATCTTGACAGCTCCTACAATGAGCAGTTCTTC.

This chain joins TRBV15 and TRBJ2-3, with 14 bases lining up with TRBD2. The V segment lost 3 bases and the J segment 4 bases; nucleotides outside the gene matches: 0. This CDR3 is 15 amino acids long. Germline-derived CDR1 and CDR2 are LNHNV and YYDKDF (reference sequence). The CDR3 loop is CATSRTSGGADTQYF. The CDR3 DNA is TGTGCCACCAGCAGGACTAGCGGGGGGGCAGATACGCAGTATTTT.